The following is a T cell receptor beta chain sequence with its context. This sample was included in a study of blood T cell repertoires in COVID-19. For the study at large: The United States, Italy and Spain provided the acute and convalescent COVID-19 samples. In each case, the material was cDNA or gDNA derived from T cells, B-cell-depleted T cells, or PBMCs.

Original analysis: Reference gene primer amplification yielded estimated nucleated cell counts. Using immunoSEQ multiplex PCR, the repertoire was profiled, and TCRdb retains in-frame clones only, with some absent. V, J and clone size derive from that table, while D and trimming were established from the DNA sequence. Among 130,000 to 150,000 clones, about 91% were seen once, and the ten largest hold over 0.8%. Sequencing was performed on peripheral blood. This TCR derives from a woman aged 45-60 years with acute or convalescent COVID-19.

The CDR3 bases are TGTGCCAGCAGCGTTGACGGGAGGGCCTCCTACGAGCAGTACTTC. This gives the protein CASSVDGRASYEQYF. The chain joins TRBV9 to TRBJ2-7, with 8 bases fitting TRBD2. V was clipped by 2 bases and J by 0 bases; unmatched bases: 4. The CDR3 is 15 residues long. CDR1 and CDR2 from the germline V gene are SGDLS and YYNGEE. Full variable domain (outside the CDR3, taken from reference TRBV9 and TRBJ2-7): DSGVTQTPKHLITATGQRVTLRCSPRSGDLSVYWYQQSLDQGLQFLIQYYNGEERAKGNILERFSAQQFPDLHSELNLSSLELGDSALYFCASSVDGRASYEQYFGPGTRLTVT.